This TCR beta chain was identified during a study of spatial heterogeneity in lung cancer. Across the whole study: Across the raw uncorrected reads, a unique TCR and UMI combination was observed, on average, more than ten times. The study, taken as a whole, reports: For expanded intratumoral alpha and beta TCRs, counts tracked tumor mutation counts. As ubiquitous and regional nonsynonymous mutations varied, counts of ubiquitous and regional expanded TCRs tracked them, respectively.

Germline lookup yields CDR1 LNHNV and CDR2 YYDKDF (reference sequence). Trimming removed 0 bases from V and 0 bases from J; junction bases left unmatched: 5. The CDR3 consists of 18 residues. Time point specified: sample taken at primary tumor resection. Some 72 TRACERx patients with early, untreated non-small cell lung cancer donated samples. TCRs were sequenced from unsorted whole RNA of tumor, nontumor lung or PBMC. By share of the sample, this clonotype is medium-sized (0.01 to 0.1%). What it binds is not known. A single record per CDR3 protein comes from TCRdb applying MiXCR to the 5' RACE reads. This sample yields some 2,900 distinct CDR3 sequences, of which around 4.8% are seen a single time; around 19% belongs to the top ten.

Material: lung tumor tissue, obtained at surgery. The origin of this receptor is a female donor with early-stage non-small cell lung cancer. The J gene is TRBJ1-5, the V gene TRBV15, with TRBD1 matching over 10 bases. The CDR3 here is CATSRDWGQGHSNQPQHF. CDR3 nucleotide sequence: TGTGCCACCAGCAGAGATTGGGGACAGGGGCATAGCAATCAGCCCCAGCATTTT.